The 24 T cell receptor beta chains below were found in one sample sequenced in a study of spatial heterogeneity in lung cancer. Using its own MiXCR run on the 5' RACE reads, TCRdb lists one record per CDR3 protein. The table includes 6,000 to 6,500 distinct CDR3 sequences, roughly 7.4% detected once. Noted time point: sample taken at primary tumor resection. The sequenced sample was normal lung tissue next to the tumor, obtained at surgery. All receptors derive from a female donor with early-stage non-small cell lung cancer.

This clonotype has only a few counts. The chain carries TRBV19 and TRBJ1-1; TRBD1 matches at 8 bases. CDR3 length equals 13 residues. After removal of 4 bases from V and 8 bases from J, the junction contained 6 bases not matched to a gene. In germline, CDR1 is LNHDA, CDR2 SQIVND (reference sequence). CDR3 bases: TGTGCCAGTAGTAAGACAGGGGCCAGGGAAGCTTTCTTT. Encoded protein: CASSKTGAREAFF.

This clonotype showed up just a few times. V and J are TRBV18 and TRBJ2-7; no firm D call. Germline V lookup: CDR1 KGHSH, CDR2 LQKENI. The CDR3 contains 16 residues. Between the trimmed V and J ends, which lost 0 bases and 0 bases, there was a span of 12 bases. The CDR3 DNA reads TGTGCCAGCTCACCACCGTCAATCCCGTACTCCTACGAGCAGTACTTC. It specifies CASSPPSIPYSYEQYF.

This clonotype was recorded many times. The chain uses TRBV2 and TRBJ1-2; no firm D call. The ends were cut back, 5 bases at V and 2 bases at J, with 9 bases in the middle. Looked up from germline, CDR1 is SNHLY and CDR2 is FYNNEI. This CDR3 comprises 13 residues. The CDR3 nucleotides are TGTGCCAGCAGTTCAGAGAAAAACTATGGCTACACCTTC. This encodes CASSSEKNYGYTF.

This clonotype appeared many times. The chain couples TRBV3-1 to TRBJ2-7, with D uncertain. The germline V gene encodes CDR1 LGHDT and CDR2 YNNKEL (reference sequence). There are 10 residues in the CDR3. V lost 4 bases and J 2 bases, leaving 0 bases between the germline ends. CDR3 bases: TGTGCCAGCAGCCCCTACGAGCAGTACTTC. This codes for CASSPYEQYF.

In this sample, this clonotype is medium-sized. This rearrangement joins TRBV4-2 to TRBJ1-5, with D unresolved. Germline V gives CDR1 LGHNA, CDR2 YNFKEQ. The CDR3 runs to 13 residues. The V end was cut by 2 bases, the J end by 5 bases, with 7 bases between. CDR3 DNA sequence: TGTGCCAGCAGCCAAACAGCCGATCAGCCCCAGCATTTT. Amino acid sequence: CASSQTADQPQHF.

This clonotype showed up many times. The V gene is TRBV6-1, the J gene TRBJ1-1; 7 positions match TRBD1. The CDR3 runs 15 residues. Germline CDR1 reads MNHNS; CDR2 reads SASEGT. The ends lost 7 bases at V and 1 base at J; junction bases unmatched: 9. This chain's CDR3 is CASTEVGQRNTEAFF. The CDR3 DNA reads TGTGCCAGCACCGAAGTGGGACAGCGGAACACTGAAGCTTTCTTT.

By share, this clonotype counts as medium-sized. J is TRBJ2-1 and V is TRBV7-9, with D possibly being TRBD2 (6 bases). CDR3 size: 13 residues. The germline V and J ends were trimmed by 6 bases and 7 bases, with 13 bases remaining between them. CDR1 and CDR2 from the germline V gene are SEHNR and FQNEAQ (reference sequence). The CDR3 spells CASREKSGNEQFF. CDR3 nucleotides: TGTGCCAGCAGGGAGAAGAGCGGGAATGAGCAGTTCTTC. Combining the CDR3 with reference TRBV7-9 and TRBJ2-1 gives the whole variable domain DTGVSQNPRHKITKRGQNVTFRCDPISEHNRLYWYRQTLGQGPEFLTYFQNEAQLEKSRLLSDRFSAERPKGSFSTLEIQRTEQGDSAMYLCASREKSGNEQFFGPGTRLTVL.

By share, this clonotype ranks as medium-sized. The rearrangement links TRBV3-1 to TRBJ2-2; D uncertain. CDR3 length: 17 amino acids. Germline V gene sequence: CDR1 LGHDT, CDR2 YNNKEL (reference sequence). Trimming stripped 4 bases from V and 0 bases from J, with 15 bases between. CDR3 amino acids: CASSPRFGAANTGELFF. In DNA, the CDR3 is TGTGCCAGCAGCCCCCGTTTTGGCGCAGCGAACACCGGGGAGCTGTTTTTT.

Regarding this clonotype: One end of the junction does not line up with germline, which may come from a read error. CDR3 region: CAWVGRHYGYIF. The CDR3 bases are TGTGCCTGGGTCGGACGGCACTATGGCTACATCTTC. V is TRBV30 and J is TRBJ1-2; no reliable D call. Germline-derived CDR1 and CDR2 are GTSNPN and SVGIG (reference sequence). CDR3 length: 12 residues.

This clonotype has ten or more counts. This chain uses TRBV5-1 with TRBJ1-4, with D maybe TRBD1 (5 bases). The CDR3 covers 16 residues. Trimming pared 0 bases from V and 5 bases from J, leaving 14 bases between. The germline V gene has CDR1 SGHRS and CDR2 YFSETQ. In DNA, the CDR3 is TGCGCCAGCAGCTTGGGACAGAGGGTCCTCAATGAAAAACTGTTTTTT. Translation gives CASSLGQRVLNEKLFF.

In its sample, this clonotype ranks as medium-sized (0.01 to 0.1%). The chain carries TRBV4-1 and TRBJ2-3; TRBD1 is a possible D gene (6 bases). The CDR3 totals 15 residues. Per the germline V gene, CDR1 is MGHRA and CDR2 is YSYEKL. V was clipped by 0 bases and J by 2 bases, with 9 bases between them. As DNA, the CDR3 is TGCGCCAGCAGCCAAGATGGGACATACACAGATACGCAGTATTTT. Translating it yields CASSQDGTYTDTQYF.

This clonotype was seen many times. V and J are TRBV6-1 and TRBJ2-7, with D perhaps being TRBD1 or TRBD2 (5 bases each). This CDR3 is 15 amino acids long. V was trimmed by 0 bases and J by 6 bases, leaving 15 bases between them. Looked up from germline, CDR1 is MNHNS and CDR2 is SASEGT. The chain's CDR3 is CASSEALGDPFEQYF. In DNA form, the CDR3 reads TGTGCCAGCAGTGAAGCGCTGGGGGACCCTTTCGAGCAGTACTTC.

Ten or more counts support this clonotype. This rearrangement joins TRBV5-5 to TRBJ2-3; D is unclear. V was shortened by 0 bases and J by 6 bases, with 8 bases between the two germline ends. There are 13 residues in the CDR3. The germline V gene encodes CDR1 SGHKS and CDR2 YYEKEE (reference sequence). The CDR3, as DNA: TGTGCCAGCAGCTTGGGGCCCAAGGATACGCAGTATTTT. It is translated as CASSLGPKDTQYF.

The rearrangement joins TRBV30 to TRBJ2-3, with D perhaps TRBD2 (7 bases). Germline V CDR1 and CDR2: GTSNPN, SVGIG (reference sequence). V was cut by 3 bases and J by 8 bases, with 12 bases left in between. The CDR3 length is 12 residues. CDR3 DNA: TGTGCCTGGAGAGGGGGAGGGGGTACGCAGTATTTT. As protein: CAWRGGGGTQYF.

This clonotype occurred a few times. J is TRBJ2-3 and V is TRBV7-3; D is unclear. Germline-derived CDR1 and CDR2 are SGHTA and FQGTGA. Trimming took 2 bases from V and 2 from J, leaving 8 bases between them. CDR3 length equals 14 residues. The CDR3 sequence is CASSLEAFTDTQYF. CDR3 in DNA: TGTGCCAGCAGCTTAGAAGCTTTCACAGATACGCAGTATTTT. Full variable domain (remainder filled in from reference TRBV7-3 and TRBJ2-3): GAGVSQTPSNKVTEKGKYVELRCDPISGHTALYWYRQSLGQGPEFLIYFQGTGAADDSGLPNDRFFAVRPEGSVSTLKIQRTERGDSAVYLCASSLEAFTDTQYFGPGTRLTVL.

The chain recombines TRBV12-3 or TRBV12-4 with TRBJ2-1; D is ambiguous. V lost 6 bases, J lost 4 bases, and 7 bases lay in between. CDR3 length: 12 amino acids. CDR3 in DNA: TGTGCCAGCAGCTTAATATACAATGAGCAGTTCTTC. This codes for CASSLIYNEQFF.

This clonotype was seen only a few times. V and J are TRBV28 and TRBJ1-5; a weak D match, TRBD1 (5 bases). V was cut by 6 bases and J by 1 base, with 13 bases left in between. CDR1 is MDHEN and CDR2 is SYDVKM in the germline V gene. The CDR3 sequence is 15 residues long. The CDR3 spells CASRTQGVSNQPQHF. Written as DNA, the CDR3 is TGTGCCAGCAGAACTCAGGGCGTGAGCAATCAGCCCCAGCATTTT.

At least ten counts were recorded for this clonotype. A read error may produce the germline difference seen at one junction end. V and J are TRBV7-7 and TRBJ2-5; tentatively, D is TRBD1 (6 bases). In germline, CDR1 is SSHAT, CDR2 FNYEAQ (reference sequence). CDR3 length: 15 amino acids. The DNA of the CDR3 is TGTGCTAGCAGCTTGGGGGCTTCGAAGGGAGAGACCCAGTACTTC. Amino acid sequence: CASSLGASKGETQYF.

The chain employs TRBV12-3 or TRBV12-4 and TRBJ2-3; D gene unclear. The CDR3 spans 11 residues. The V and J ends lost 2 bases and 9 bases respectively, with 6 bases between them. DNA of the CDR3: TGTGCCAGCAGTTTATCAGCGACGCAGTATTTT. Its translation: CASSLSATQYF.

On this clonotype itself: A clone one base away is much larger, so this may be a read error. CDR3 DNA: TGTGCCAGCTACAGGGGGGACTATGGCTACAACTTC. Translating it yields CASYRGDYGYNF. This rearrangement joins TRBV27 to TRBJ1-2, with 8 bases aligning to TRBD1. Germline assignment: CDR1 MNHEY and CDR2 SMNVEV (reference sequence). The CDR3 is 12 amino acids.

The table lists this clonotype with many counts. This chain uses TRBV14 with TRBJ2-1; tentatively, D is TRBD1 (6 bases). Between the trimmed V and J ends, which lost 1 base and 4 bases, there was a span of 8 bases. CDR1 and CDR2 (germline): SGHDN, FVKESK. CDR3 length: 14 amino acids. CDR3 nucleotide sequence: TGTGCCAGCAGCCAAGCGACAGGTTACAATGAGCAGTTCTTC. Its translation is CASSQATGYNEQFF.

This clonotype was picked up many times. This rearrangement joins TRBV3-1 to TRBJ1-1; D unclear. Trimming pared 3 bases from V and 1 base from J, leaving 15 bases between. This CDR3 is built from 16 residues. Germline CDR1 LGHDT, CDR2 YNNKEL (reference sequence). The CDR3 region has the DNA TGTGCCAGCAGCCACGTTCCGGGCGCCGCGAACACTGAAGCTTTCTTT. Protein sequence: CASSHVPGAANTEAFF.

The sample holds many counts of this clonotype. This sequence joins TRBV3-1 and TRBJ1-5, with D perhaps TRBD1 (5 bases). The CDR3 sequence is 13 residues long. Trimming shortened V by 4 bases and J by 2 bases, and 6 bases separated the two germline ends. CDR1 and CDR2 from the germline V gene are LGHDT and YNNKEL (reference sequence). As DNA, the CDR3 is TGTGCCAGCAGCCGGGGGGGCAATCAGCCCCAGCATTTT. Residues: CASSRGGNQPQHF.

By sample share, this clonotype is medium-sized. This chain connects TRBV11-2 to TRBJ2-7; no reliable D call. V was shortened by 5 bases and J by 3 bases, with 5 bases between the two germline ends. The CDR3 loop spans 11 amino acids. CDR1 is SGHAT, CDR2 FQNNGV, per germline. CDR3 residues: CASSANYEQYF. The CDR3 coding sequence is TGTGCCAGCAGCGCTAACTACGAGCAGTACTTC.